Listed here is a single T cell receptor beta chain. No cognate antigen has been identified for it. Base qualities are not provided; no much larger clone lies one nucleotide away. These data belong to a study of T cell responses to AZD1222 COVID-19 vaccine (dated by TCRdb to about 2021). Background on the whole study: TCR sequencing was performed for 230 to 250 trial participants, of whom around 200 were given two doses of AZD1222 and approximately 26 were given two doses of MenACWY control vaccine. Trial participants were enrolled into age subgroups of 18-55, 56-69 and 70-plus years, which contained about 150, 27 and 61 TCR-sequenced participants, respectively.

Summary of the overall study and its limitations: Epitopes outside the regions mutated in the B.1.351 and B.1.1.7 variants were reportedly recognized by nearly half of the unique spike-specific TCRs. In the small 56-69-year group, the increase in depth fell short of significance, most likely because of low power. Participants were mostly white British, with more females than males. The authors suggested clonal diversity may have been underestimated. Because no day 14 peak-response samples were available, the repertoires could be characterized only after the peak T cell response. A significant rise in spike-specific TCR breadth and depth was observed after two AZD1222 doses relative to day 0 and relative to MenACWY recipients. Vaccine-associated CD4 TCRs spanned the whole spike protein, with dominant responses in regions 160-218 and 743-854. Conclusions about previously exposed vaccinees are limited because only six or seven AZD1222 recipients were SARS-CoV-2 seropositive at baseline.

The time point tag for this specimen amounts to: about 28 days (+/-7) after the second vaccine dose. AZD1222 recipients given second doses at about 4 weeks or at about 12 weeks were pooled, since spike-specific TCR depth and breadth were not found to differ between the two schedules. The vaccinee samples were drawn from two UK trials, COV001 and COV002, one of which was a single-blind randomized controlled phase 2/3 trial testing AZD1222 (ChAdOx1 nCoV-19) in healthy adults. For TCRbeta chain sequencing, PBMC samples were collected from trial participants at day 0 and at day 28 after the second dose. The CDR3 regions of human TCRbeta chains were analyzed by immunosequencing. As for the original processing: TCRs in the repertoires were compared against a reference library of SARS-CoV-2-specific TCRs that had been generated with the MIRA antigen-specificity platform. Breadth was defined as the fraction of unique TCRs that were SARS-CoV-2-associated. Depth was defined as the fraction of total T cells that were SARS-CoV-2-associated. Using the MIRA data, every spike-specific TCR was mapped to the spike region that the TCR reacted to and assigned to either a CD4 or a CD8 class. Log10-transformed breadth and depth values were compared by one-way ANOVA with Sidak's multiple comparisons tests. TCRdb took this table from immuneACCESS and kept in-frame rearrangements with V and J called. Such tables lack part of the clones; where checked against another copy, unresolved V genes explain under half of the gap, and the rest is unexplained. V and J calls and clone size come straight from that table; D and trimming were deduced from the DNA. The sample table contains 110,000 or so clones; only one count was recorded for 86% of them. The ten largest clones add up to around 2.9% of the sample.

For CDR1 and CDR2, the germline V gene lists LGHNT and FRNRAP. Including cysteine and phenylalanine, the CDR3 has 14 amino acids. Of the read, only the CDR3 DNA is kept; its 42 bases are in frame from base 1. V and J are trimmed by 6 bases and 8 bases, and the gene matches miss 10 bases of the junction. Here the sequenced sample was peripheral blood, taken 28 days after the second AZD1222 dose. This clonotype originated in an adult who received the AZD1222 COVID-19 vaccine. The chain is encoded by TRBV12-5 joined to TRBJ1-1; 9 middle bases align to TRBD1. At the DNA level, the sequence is TGTGCTAGTGGCGAAGGACGGGACAGGGTCGAAGCTTTCTTT. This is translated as CASGEGRDRVEAFF.